The 21 T cell receptor beta chains in this list originate from one sample, sequenced in a study of T cell clonality in common variable immunodeficiency. The study's findings and limits: In common variable immunodeficiency, TCR beta chains reportedly carried fewer deletions and N-nucleotide insertions.

No antigen is known for these receptors. The protocol was immunoSEQ multiplex PCR, while the TCRdb copy is restricted to in-frame clones and leaves out a portion. The data show around 25,000 clones, with none appearing a single time. Material for sequencing was peripheral blood mononuclear cells. The receptors come from a human donor with common variable immunodeficiency.

This clone was observed many times. Read sequence stops 3 residues before the CDR3 end, and the germline J gene provides the missing end. The V call is TRBV2, the J call TRBJ2-7; 7 positions agree with TRBD1. This CDR3 spans 13 amino acids. The junction had 6 bases not matched to a gene; V was cut back by 7 bases and J by 3 bases. Germline CDR1 reads SNHLY; CDR2 reads FYNNEI. CDR3 loop: CASKTGINYEQYF. The part of the CDR3 DNA that was read is TGTGCCAGCAAGACAGGGATTAACTACGAG.

This clone was seen ten or more times. The read falls 3 residues short of the CDR3 end, and the missing part is taken from the germline J gene. The chain joins TRBV5-4 to TRBJ2-5; D not resolved. This CDR3 has 13 residues. V dropped 2 bases and J dropped 3 bases, with 8 bases sitting between them. The V gene's germline CDR1 is SGHNT and CDR2 YYREEE (reference sequence). CDR3 sequence: CASSLKLEETQYF. The CDR3 DNA, read in part, is TGTGCCAGCAGCTTAAAGCTAGAAGAGACC.

This clone was counted at least ten times. The read is 3 residues too short to cover the CDR3 end, so that end is filled in from the germline J gene. The V call is TRBV7-2, the J call TRBJ1-5; tentative D call: TRBD1 (5 bases). Germline V gene lookup returns CDR1 SGHTA and CDR2 FQGNSA. This CDR3 is 14 amino acids long. V gave up 1 base and J gave up 3 bases, with 7 bases separating them. The CDR3 region is CASSLGQNNQPQHF. The sequenced part of the CDR3 DNA is TGTGCCAGCAGCTTAGGACAGAACAATCAGCCC.

There are many counts of this clone. Sequencing ends 3 residues short of the CDR3 end; the germline J gene provides the rest. This sequence joins TRBV6-2 or TRBV6-3 and TRBJ1-6, with a possible D match to TRBD1 (6 bases). Germline values: CDR1 MNHEY, CDR2 SVGEGT. V lost 6 bases, J lost 6 bases, and 15 bases lay in between. The CDR3 loop spans 15 amino acids. The covered CDR3 bases are TGTGCCAGCAGCGACAGGACACATGGTAATTCACCC. Translation gives CASSDRTHGNSP. The entire CDR3 protein is CASSDRTHGNSPLHF.

This clone was detected ten times or more. The CDR3 DNA, read in part, is TGTGCCAGCAGCTTAGGCGGGGGTGTAGGTCAGCCC. Protein sequence: CASSLGGGVGQP. The full-length CDR3 reads as CASSLGGGVGQPQHF. The chain has TRBV7-6 and TRBJ1-5; D is possibly TRBD1 (5 bases). Sequencing ends 3 residues short of the CDR3 end; the germline J gene provides the rest. CDR1 is SGHVS and CDR2 is FNYEAQ in the germline V gene. V lost 1 base and J 6 bases, leaving 13 bases between the germline ends. The CDR3 consists of 15 residues.

This clone occurred a few times. The read falls 3 residues short of the CDR3 end, and the missing part is taken from the germline J gene. This chain uses TRBV20-1 with TRBJ2-5, with 12 bases fitting TRBD2. V lost 1 base to trimming and J lost 4 bases; unmatched junction nucleotides: 10. CDR1 DFQATT and CDR2 SNEGSKA come from the germline V gene (reference sequence). CDR3 length: 17 amino acids. The CDR3 DNA, read in part, is TGCAGTGCTAGAGCCGTTCCTAGCGGGAGGGCAATAGAGACC. This encodes CSARAVPSGRAIET. The CDR3 as a whole reads CSARAVPSGRAIETQYF.

This clone has more than one count but fewer than ten. The read stops 3 residues short of the end of the CDR3; the missing end is completed from the germline J gene. The chain is built from TRBV7-2 and TRBJ2-5, with 10 positions matching TRBD1. Unmatched junction bases numbered 4, after V lost 5 bases and J lost 4 bases. The CDR3 covers 14 residues. In germline, CDR1 is SGHTA, CDR2 FQGNSA. CDR3 DNA (partial): TGTGCCAGCAGCCCGACAGGGGGCGGAGAGACC. Protein sequence: CASSPTGGGET. The CDR3 in its entirety is CASSPTGGGETQYF.

There are many counts of this clone. Read sequence stops 3 residues before the CDR3 end, and the germline J gene provides the missing end. The chain links TRBV5-1 to TRBJ2-6; D not resolved. Germline-derived CDR1 and CDR2 are SGHRS and YFSETQ. CDR3 size: 16 residues. The V gene lost 4 bases and the J gene lost 2 bases, with 13 bases spanning the gap. CDR3: CASSLPDLAGANVLTF. The sequenced CDR3 bases are TGCGCCAGCAGCCTCCCGGATCTAGCTGGGGCCAACGTC.

This clone was counted ten times or more. The read gets to within 3 residues of the CDR3 end, and the germline J gene fills in the rest. This chain connects TRBV5-1 to TRBJ2-3, with D perhaps matching TRBD2 (6 bases). The CDR3 is 14 amino acids. Trimming took 3 bases from V and 6 from J, leaving 14 bases between them. Germline-derived CDR1 and CDR2 are SGHRS and YFSETQ. The CDR3 DNA, read in part, is TGCGCCAGCAGCTGGCGGGATTCGACGGATACG. It specifies CASSWRDSTDT. The CDR3 reads in full as CASSWRDSTDTQYF.

This clone has a count of ten or more. CDR3: CASAGDTQYF. CDR3 DNA (partial): TGTGCCAGCGCGGGCGATACG. This chain joins TRBV2 and TRBJ2-3, with a possible D match to TRBD2 (5 bases). The read is 3 residues too short to cover the CDR3 end, so that end is filled in from the germline J gene. Germline lookup yields CDR1 SNHLY and CDR2 FYNNEI. Trimming removed 8 bases at V and 6 bases at J, with 6 bases between. This CDR3 spans 10 amino acids.

There are many counts of this clone. CDR3 DNA, as far as it was read: TGTGCCAGCAGCCCGACTAGTTACAATGAG. It encodes CASSPTSYNE. The entire CDR3 is CASSPTSYNEQFF. The chain uses TRBV7-2 and TRBJ2-1; maybe TRBD2 (6 bases). With the read ending 3 residues before the CDR3 end, the germline J gene is used to fill in that end. This CDR3 has 13 amino acids. The germline V and J ends were trimmed by 5 bases and 4 bases, with 9 bases remaining between them. CDR1 and CDR2 (germline): SGHTA, FQGNSA.

The sample holds many counts of this clone. Read coverage stops 3 residues before the CDR3 terminus; the germline J gene supplies the remainder. V gene TRBV18 combines with J gene TRBJ1-1, with 12 bases that match TRBD1. Germline CDR1 is KGHSH and CDR2 is LQKENI. The J segment lost 1 base and the V segment lost 3 bases, leaving 3 bases of the junction unmatched. The CDR3 contains 16 residues. CDR3 residues: CASSPGQGAGNTEAFF. The sequenced CDR3 bases are TGTGCCAGCTCACCGGGACAGGGGGCTGGGAACACTGAA.

In this sample, this clone turned up a few times. Read coverage stops 3 residues before the CDR3 terminus; the germline J gene supplies the remainder. V gene TRBV7-7 combines with J gene TRBJ2-3; D ambiguous. Germline CDR1 SSHAT, CDR2 FNYEAQ (reference sequence). The CDR3 runs 15 residues. Trimming took off 6 bases at V and 1 base at J, with 14 bases between the two ends. The CDR3 loop reads CASRPLPVGTDTQYF. The part of the CDR3 DNA that was read is TGTGCCAGCAGGCCCCTTCCCGTAGGCACAGATACG.

This clone was found many times. The read ends 3 residues shy of where the CDR3 ends; the end is completed using the germline J gene. The chain has TRBV19 and TRBJ1-1, with unresolved D. CDR3 length: 12 residues. Trimming shortened V by 7 bases and J by 1 base, and 7 bases separated the two germline ends. Germline assignment: CDR1 LNHDA and CDR2 SQIVND (reference sequence). The CDR3 spells CASKPGNTEAFF. CDR3 bases read: TGTGCCAGTAAGCCGGGGAACACTGAA.

Points on this clone: The read gets to within 3 residues of the CDR3 end, and the germline J gene fills in the rest. The genes are TRBV6-2 or TRBV6-3 and TRBJ2-2, with 9 bases aligning to TRBD2. Germline V gene lookup returns CDR1 MNHEY and CDR2 SVGEGT. The length of the CDR3 is 16 residues. Trimming took 0 bases from V and 5 from J; bases not matched to a gene: 4. CDR3 bases read: TGTGCCAGCAGTTACTCTAGCGGGAGATGGACCGGGGAG. It codes for CASSYSSGRWTGE. The CDR3 as a whole reads CASSYSSGRWTGELFF.

In this sample, this clone turned up many times. The read finishes 3 residues shy of the CDR3 end, and the germline J gene is used to complete it. This rearrangement joins TRBV5-5 to TRBJ2-3; 10 bases align to TRBD2. The trim removed 0 bases at V and 8 bases at J, leaving 3 bases unmatched. There are 14 residues in the CDR3. CDR1 is SGHKS, CDR2 YYEKEE, per germline (reference sequence). The sequenced CDR3 bases are TGTGCCAGCAGCTTGGTGGCTAGCGGGGGTACG. This gives the protein CASSLVASGGT. The complete CDR3 protein is CASSLVASGGTQYF.

This clone has only a few counts. The read terminates 3 residues before the CDR3 end, so the remaining end is supplied by the germline J gene. The chain uses TRBV7-2 and TRBJ1-3; 8 bases are shared with TRBD1. From germline, CDR1 is SGHTA and CDR2 FQGNSA. Trimming removed 0 bases from V and 7 bases from J; junction bases left unmatched: 11. The CDR3 loop spans 17 amino acids. The CDR3 protein is CASSLAAGGAAGNTIYF. CDR3 DNA, as far as it was read: TGTGCCAGCAGCTTAGCCGCAGGGGGCGCCGCGGGTAACACC.

Note on this clone: The read ends 3 residues before the CDR3 terminus; that terminus is restored from the germline J gene. The chain employs TRBV2 and TRBJ1-5; 7 nucleotides align to TRBD1. CDR1 SNHLY and CDR2 FYNNEI come from the germline V gene. V lost 6 bases and J lost 2; bases outside the gene matches: 4. This CDR3 is built from 14 residues. The CDR3 is CASRYDRGNQPQHF. The sequenced part of the CDR3 DNA is TGTGCCAGCAGGTATGACAGGGGCAATCAGCCC. Full variable domain (remainder filled in from reference TRBV2 and TRBJ1-5): EPEVTQTPSHQVTQMGQEVILRCVPISNHLYFYWYRQILGQKVEFLVSFYNNEISEKSEIFDDQFSVERPDGSNFTLKIRSTKLEDSAMYFCASRYDRGNQPQHFGDGTRLSIL.

This clone was recorded many times. From the germline J gene comes the end of the CDR3, since the read stops 3 residues before it. The V call is TRBV5-4, the J call TRBJ1-2; the match to TRBD1 covers 7 bases. Trimming took 4 bases from V and 4 from J; bases not matched to a gene: 4. The CDR3 contains 13 residues. Germline lookup yields CDR1 SGHNT and CDR2 YYREEE (reference sequence). The part of the CDR3 DNA that was read is TGTGCCAGCAGCGACAGGGCCTCCTATGGC. Residues: CASSDRASYG. The entire CDR3 protein is CASSDRASYGYTF.

Points on this clone: The read stops 3 residues short of the end of the CDR3; the missing end is completed from the germline J gene. V and J are TRBV5-1 and TRBJ2-7; 7 nucleotides align to TRBD2. CDR1 SGHRS and CDR2 YFSETQ come from the germline V gene. J gave up 5 bases and V 3 bases, and 5 bases lay outside the gene matches. CDR3 length: 13 residues. CDR3 loop: CASSYGGSDEQYF. Incomplete CDR3 DNA: TGCGCCAGCAGCTATGGCGGGAGCGACGAG.

Notes on this clone: Read sequence stops 3 residues before the CDR3 end, and the germline J gene provides the missing end. This sequence joins TRBV18 and TRBJ2-7, with TRBD1 matching 7 bases. Germline V gene lookup returns CDR1 KGHSH and CDR2 LQKENI. V dropped 10 bases and J dropped 4; count of bases not matched to a gene: 10. The CDR3 runs to 13 residues. The chain's CDR3 is CAITQKGAYEQYF. The CDR3 bases that were read are TGTGCCATCACACAAAAGGGGGCATACGAG.